The TCR beta chain described here comes from a study of control samples from healthy donors and cancer patients. Assay: immunoSEQ multiplex PCR; the TCRdb copy retains only in-frame clones and omits some. In the table there are approximately 120,000 clones, 80% to 90% of which are singletons. The CDR3 consists of 18 residues. In germline, CDR1 is SGHNT, CDR2 YENEEA. V gave up 2 bases and J gave up 2 bases; unmatched junction bases: 9. The receptor's source is a man aged 35-49 years in good health. This chain connects TRBV11-3 to TRBJ2-3; 11 bases align to TRBD2. The specimen was blood. CDR3 loop: CASSLKLAGVTLTDTQYF. Here the CDR3 DNA reads TGTGCCAGCAGCTTAAAACTAGCGGGGGTTACCCTCACAGATACGCAGTATTTT. Complete variable domain (other parts from reference TRBV11-3 and TRBJ2-3): EAGVVQSPRYKIIEKKQPVAFWCNPISGHNTLYWYLQNLGQGPELLIRYENEEAVDDSQLPKDRFSAERLKGVDSTLKIQPAELGDSAVYLCASSLKLAGVTLTDTQYFGPGTRLTVL.